This T cell receptor (beta chain) was sequenced in a study of OX40 agonist ivuxolimab in advanced cancers. Regarding the research as a whole: Ivuxolimab was a fully human IgG2 agonistic monoclonal antibody targeting the costimulatory receptor OX40 (CD134). Prior anti-PD-1, anti-PD-L1 or anti-CTLA-4 therapy was permitted, and approximately 40% of dose-escalation patients had received checkpoint inhibitors. The dose-escalation cohort was 82.7% male with a mean age of 60 years, ranging from 23 to 79. Partial responses occurred in three dose-escalation patients, of whom one had hepatocellular carcinoma and two had cutaneous melanoma. Of the 52 patients in dose escalation, about 19 had hepatocellular carcinoma, approximately 15 had melanoma, 9 had renal cell carcinoma and 9 had head and neck cancer. Peripheral TCRbeta sequencing was intended to test whether TCR sequence diversity was altered and clonal T-cell expansion was caused by ivuxolimab. The monotherapy dose-escalation portion (N of about 47 patients) of the phase I ivuxolimab trial is reported in the paper. Intravenous ivuxolimab was administered to patients every 2 weeks at six dose levels: 0.01, 0.1, 0.3, 1.5, 3 and 10 mg/kg. The full study reports these points: At doses of 0.1 to 3.0 mg/kg, clonal expansion of both CD4+ and CD8+ T cells in blood was seen between baseline and week 6. After ivuxolimab, more expanded clones were found on average in CD8+ T cells than in CD4+ T cells. The antigen specificity of the clonally expanded peripheral T cells was not determined. In the 0.1-3.0 mg/kg groups, partial responders were among the patients with the lowest normalized peripheral clonal expansion, particularly in CD8+ T cells. Low levels of normalized T-cell clonal expansion were also seen in some patients who did not respond.

To sequence the TCRbeta CDR3 region, genomic DNA was isolated from the sorted cells. TCRbeta CDR3 regions were sequenced using the immunoSEQ Assay. TCRdb mirrors the immuneACCESS table, restricted to in-frame sequences. Some clones are absent from its copies; in checked studies, under half trace to an unresolved V gene, and the reason for the others is unknown. Present in this sample are 65,000 to 75,000 clones, about four fifths of which were seen just once. The ten largest clonotypes hold around 6.7% of the sample. This clone was recorded only once. Which antigen it targets is not known. No per-base quality is available; no much larger clone lies one base away. Patients with autoimmune disease history or receiving systemic immunosuppression were excluded from the trial. In every dose cohort, peripheral blood was drawn for TCR sequencing at baseline, cycle 4 day 1, and cycle 7 day 1. Samples were obtained from an open-label, multicenter, first-in-human phase I dose-escalation trial of ivuxolimab. Adults with locally advanced or metastatic melanoma, renal cell, hepatocellular, or head and neck squamous cell carcinoma were enrolled in the trial. Before TCR sequencing, CD4+ T cells and CD8+ T cells were sorted from peripheral blood as separate populations.

The sample consisted of CD4+ or CD8+ T cells sorted from blood, taken in a trial of the OX40 agonist ivuxolimab. The sequence was collected from an adult with an advanced solid tumor such as melanoma, head and neck, liver or kidney cancer.

CDR3 region: CASSLEGITTGELFF. DNA sequence: TGCGCCAGCAGCTTGGAGGGAATCACCACCGGGGAGCTGTTTTTT. The chain was built from TRBV5-1 and TRBJ2-2, with the D gene uncertain. Trimming takes 0 bases from V and 4 bases from J, and the germline ends sit 10 bases apart. CDR1 and CDR2 were assigned from the germline V gene as SGHRS and YFSETQ. Including cysteine and phenylalanine, the CDR3 has 15 amino acids. This entry keeps only the CDR3 DNA: 45 bases, framed from base 1.